This T cell receptor (beta chain) was captured in a study of blood T cell repertoires in COVID-19 (dated by TCRdb to about 2020). Background on the whole study: The collaborator samples originated in the United States, Italy and Spain and spanned the acute and convalescent phases of COVID-19. A de-identified subject ID, COVID-19 status, age in years and sex were almost always included in the sample metadata. The material from the prospective study consisted of cDNA or gDNA derived from T cells, B-cell-depleted T cells, or PBMCs. HLA class I and class II types, where available, came from metadata supplied by the sample provider rather than from assay-based typing. The repertoires were released in a freely available public database intended as a resource for research on the immune response to SARS-CoV-2. Subjects who had been exposed to COVID-19, were actively infected with it, or had recovered from it provided the deeply sampled blood TCRbeta repertoires that made up the dataset. The samples were drawn from the first 160 participants of the ongoing ImmuneRACE study and from 950 to 1,500 subjects provided by 6 global collaborators.

What the study reported, not specific to this receptor: How much clinical and demographic metadata was included differed by source and by participant, and the metadata was provided uncurated.

TCRbeta CDR3 regions were amplified from genomic DNA by means of the immunoSEQ Assay, a bias-controlled multiplex PCR. The paper's data handling went like this. The number of nucleated cells in each sample was estimated by amplification of reference gene primers within the assay. To quantify the absolute abundance of each unique TCRbeta CDR3 rearrangement, sequence reads were collapsed and filtered. Productive Simpson clonality was computed per sample as the square root of Simpson's diversity index over productive rearrangements. The table was pulled from immuneACCESS by TCRdb, which kept in-frame rearrangements only. Such tables lose some clones; where checked, under half of the loss comes from unresolved V genes, and the rest has no known cause. That table supplies the V and J calls and clone size; D and trimming were determined from the DNA. Across this sample there are roughly 290,000 clones, with 87% seen only once. The ten most abundant clones make up roughly 8% of the sample.

Taken from cysteine to phenylalanine, the CDR3 has 13 residues. Of the read, only the CDR3 DNA is kept; its 39 bases are in frame from base 1. The junction shows trimming of 3 bases on V and 7 bases on J, plus 7 bases between the germline ends. The germline V gene (reference sequence) supplies CDR1 MNHEY and CDR2 SMNVEV. There are many counts of this clone. There is no known antigen for this receptor. Base qualities are not recorded, but no much larger clone differs from it by a single base. Another Seattle source contributed samples from volunteer blood donors who had recovered from COVID-19. Each collaborating institution followed its own protocols to collect whole blood in K2EDTA tubes. Collaborator samples were shipped for TCRbeta analysis as frozen whole blood, isolated PBMCs, or DNA extracted from either sample type.

The receptor's source is a woman aged 50 to 60 who had recovered from COVID-19. This chain joins TRBV27 to TRBJ1-6; no D gene call is confident. The sample was peripheral blood. The CDR3 protein is CASSLGKNSPLHF. The DNA reads TGTGCCAGCAGTTTGGGCAAAAATTCACCCCTCCACTTT.